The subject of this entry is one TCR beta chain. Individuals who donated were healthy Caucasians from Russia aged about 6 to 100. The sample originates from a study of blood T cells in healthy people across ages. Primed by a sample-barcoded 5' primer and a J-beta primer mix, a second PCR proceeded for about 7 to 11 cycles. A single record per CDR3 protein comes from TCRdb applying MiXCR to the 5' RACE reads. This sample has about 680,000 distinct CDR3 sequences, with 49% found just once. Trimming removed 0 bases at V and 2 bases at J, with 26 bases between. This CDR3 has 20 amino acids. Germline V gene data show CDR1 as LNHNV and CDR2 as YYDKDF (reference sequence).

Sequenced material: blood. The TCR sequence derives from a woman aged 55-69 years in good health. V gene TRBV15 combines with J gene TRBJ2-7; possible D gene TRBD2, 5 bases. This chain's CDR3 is CATSRDHQGSLARLTYEQYF. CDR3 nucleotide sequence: TGTGCCACCAGCAGAGATCATCAAGGAAGTTTAGCGCGCTTGACCTACGAGCAGTACTTC.